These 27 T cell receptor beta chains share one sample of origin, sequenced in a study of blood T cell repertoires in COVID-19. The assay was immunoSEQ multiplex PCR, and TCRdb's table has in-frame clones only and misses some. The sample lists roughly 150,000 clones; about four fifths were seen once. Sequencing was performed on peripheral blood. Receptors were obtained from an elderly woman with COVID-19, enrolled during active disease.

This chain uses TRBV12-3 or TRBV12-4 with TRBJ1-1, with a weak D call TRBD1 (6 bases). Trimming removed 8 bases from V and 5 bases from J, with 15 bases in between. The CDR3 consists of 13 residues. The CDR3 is CASEFRGVTEAFF. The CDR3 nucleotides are TGTGCCAGCGAGTTCAGGGGAGTAACTGAAGCTTTCTTT.

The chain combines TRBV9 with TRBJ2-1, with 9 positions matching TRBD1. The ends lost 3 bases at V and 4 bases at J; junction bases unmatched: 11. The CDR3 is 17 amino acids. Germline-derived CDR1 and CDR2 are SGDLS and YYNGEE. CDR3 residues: CASSAGMGGTGYNEQFF. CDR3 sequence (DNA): TGTGCCAGCAGCGCGGGAATGGGAGGGACAGGGTACAATGAGCAGTTCTTC.

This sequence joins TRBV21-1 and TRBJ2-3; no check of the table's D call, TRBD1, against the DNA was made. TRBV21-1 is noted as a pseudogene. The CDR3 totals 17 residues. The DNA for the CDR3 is TGTGCCAGCAGCAAAGAGAAAGGGGCCTTTGACACAGATACGCAGTATTTT. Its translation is CASSKEKGAFDTDTQYF.

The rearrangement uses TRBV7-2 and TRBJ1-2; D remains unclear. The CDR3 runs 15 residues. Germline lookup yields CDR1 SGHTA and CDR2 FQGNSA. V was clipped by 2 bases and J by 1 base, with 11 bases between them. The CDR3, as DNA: TGTGCCAGCAGCTTATTTAGGCAGGTTAACTATGGCTACACCTTC. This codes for CASSLFRQVNYGYTF.

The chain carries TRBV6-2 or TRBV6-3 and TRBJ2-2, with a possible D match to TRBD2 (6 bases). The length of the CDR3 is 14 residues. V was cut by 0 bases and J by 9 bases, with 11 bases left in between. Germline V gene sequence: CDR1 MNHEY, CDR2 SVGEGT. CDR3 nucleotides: TGTGCCAGCAGTTACTCGACGGCGGGACGGGAGCTGTTTTTT. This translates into CASSYSTAGRELFF.

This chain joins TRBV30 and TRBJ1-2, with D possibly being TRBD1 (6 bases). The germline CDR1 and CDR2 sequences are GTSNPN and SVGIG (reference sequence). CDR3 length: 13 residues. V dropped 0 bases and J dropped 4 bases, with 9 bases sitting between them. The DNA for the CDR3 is TGTGCCTGGAGTGTACAGGGTCTCTATGGCTACACCTTC. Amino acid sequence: CAWSVQGLYGYTF.

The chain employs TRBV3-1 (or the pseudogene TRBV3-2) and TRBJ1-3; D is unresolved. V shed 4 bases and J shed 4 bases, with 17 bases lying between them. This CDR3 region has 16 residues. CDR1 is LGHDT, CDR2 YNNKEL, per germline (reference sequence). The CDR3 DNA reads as TGTGCCAGCAGCCCCACGTTGAGGGTGGCGGGAAACACCATATATTTT. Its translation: CASSPTLRVAGNTIYF.

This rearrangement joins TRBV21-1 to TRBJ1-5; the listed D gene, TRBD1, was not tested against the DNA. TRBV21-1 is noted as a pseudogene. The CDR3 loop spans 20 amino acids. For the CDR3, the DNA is TGTGCCAGCAGCAAAGAGGAGGGGCGACAGGGGGCATGTCTGAATCAGCCCCAGCATTTT. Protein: CASSKEEGRQGACLNQPQHF.

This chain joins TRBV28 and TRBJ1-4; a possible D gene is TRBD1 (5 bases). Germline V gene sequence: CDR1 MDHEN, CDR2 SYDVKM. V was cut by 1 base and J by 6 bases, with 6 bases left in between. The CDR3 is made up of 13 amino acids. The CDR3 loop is CASSLSRDEKLFF. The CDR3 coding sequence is TGTGCCAGCAGTTTATCCAGGGATGAAAAACTGTTTTTT.

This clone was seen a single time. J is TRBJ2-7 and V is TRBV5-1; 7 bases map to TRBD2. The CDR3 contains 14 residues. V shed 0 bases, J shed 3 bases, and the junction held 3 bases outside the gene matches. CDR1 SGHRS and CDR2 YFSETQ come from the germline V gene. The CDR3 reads CASSLASGVYEQYF. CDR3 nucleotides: TGCGCCAGCAGCTTGGCTAGCGGAGTCTACGAGCAGTACTTC.

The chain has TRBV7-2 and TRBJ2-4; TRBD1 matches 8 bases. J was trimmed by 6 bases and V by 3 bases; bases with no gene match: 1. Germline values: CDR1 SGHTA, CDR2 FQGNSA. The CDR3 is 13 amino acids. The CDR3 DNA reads TGTGCCAGCAGCTTGGACAGGGTAAACATTCAGTACTTC. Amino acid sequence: CASSLDRVNIQYF.

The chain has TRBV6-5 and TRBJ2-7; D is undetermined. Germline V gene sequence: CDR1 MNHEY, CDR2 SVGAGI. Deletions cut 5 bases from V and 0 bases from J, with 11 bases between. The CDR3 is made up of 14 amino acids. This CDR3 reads CASSHKIFSYEQYF. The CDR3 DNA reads TGTGCCAGCAGTCACAAGATCTTCTCCTACGAGCAGTACTTC.

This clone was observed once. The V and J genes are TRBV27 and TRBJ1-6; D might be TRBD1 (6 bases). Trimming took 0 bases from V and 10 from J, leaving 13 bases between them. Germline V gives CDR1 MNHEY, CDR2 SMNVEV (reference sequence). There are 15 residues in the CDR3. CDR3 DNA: TGTGCCAGCAGTTTATCGGGGGGCGGGGGGTCACCCCTCCACTTT. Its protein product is CASSLSGGGGSPLHF.

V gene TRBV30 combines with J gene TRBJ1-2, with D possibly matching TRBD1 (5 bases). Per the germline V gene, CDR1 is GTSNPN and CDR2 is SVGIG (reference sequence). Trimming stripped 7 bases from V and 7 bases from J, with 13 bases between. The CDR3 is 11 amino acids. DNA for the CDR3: TGTGCCTACCCGACAGCCGCTGGCTACACCTTC. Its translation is CAYPTAAGYTF.

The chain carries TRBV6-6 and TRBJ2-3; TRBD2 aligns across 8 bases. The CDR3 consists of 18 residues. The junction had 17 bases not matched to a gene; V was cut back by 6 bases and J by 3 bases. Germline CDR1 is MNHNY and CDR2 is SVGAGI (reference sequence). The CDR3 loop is CASSRRGGVEGRTDTQYF. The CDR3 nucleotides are TGTGCCAGCAGCCGACGGGGGGGCGTCGAAGGGAGAACAGATACGCAGTATTTT.

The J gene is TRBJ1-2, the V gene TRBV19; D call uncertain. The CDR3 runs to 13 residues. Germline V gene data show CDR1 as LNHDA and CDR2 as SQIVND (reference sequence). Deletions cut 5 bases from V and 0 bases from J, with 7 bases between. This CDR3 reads CASSPGTNYGYTF. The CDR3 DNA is TGTGCCAGTAGTCCCGGGACTAACTATGGCTACACCTTC.

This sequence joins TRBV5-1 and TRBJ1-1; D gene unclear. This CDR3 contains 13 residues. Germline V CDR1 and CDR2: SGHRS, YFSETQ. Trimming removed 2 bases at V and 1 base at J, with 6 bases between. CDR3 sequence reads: CASSLGGNTEAFF. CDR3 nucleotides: TGCGCCAGCAGCTTAGGAGGGAACACTGAAGCTTTCTTT.

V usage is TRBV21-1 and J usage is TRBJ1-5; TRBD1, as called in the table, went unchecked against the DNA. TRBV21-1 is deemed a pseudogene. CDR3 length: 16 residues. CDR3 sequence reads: CASSKSGQGPSMAQHF. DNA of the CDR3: TGTGCCAGCAGCAAGTCAGGACAGGGGCCTTCAATGGCCCAGCATTTT.

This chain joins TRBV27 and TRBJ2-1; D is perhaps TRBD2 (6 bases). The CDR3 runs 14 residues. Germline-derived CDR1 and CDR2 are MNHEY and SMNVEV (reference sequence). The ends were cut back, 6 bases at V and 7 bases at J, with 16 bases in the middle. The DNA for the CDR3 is TGTGCCAGCAGCTATTCTAGCGTCGGGAATGAGCAGTTCTTC. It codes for CASSYSSVGNEQFF.

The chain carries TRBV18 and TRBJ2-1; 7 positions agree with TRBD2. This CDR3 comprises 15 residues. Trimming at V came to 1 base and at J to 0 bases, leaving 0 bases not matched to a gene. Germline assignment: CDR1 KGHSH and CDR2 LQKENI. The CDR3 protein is CASSPRGSSYNEQFF. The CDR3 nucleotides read TGTGCCAGCTCACCACGCGGGAGCTCCTACAATGAGCAGTTCTTC.

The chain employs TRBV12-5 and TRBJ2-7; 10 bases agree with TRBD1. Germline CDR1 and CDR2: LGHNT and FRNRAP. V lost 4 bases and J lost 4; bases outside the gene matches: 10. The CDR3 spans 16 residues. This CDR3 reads CASGYLVTGGGYEQYF. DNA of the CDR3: TGTGCTAGTGGTTACCTCGTGACAGGGGGCGGGTACGAGCAGTACTTC.

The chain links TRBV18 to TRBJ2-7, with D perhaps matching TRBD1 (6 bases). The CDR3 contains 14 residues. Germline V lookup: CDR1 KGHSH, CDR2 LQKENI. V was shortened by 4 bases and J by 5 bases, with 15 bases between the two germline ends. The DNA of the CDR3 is TGTGCCAGCTCACGGGAATCCTGGACAGACGAGCAGTACTTC. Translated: CASSRESWTDEQYF.

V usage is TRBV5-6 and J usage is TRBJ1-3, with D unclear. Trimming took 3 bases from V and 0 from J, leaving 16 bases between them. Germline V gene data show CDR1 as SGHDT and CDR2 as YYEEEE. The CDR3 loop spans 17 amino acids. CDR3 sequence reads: CASSYLGGLPSGNTIYF. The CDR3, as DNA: TGTGCCAGCAGCTACCTGGGAGGCCTTCCCTCTGGAAACACCATATATTTT.

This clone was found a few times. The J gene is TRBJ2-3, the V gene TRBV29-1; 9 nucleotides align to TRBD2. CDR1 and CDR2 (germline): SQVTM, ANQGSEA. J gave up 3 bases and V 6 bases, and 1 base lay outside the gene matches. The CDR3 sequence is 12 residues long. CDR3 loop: CSVGLATDTQYF. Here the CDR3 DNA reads TGCAGCGTGGGACTAGCAACAGATACGCAGTATTTT.

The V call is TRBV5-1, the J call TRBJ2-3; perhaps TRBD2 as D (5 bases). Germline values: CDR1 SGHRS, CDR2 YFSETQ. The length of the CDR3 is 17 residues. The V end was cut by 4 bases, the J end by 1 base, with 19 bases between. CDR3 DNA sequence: TGCGCCAGCAGCGCCCGCTTCTCCCCGAGGGGCACAGATACGCAGTATTTT. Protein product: CASSARFSPRGTDTQYF.

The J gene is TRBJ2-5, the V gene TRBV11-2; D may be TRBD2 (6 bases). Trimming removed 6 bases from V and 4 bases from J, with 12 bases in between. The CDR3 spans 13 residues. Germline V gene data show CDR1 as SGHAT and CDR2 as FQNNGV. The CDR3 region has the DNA TGTGCCAGCAGTCGATGGGGGGTAGAGACCCAGTACTTC. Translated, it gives CASSRWGVETQYF. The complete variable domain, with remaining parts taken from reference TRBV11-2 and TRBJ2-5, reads EAGVAQSPRYKIIEKRQSVAFWCNPISGHATLYWYQQILGQGPKLLIQFQNNGVVDDSQLPKDRFSAERLKGVDSTLKIQPAKLEDSAVYLCASSRWGVETQYFGPGTRLLVL.

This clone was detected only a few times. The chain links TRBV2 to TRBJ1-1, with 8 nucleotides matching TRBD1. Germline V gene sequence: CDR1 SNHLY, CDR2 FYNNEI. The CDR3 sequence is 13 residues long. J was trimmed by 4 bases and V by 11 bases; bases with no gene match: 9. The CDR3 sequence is CADRQGSGTEAFF. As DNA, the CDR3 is TGTGCCGACCGACAGGGGTCGGGCACTGAAGCTTTCTTT.